This is a list of T cell receptor beta chains from one sample in a study of T cells in Graves' hyperthyroidism and ophthalmopathy. TCRdb itself ran the multiplex PCR reads through MiXCR, one entry per CDR3 protein. The data hold roughly 290,000 distinct CDR3 sequences, with roughly 15% observed a single time. Material for sequencing was blood. The receptors shown here come from a woman aged 40 to 55 with Graves' hyperthyroidism. The CDR3 runs from the conserved cysteine through the conserved F or W. Fields, in order: J gene, V gene, CDR3 protein.

TRBJ1-1 | TRBV18 | CASSSAEGTEAFF
TRBJ1-6 | TRBV10-3 | CATVQGKESPLHF
TRBJ1-2 | TRBV27 | CASSFINPVYGYTF
TRBJ2-3 | TRBV5-8 | CASSFGGRRDTQYF
TRBJ2-7 | TRBV2 | CASSDIRADSYEQYF
TRBJ2-2 | TRBV11-3 | CASSLDLVLGSPGGELFF
TRBJ2-5 | TRBV7-6 | CASSLVGAETQYF
TRBJ2-2 | TRBV10-2 | CASPGASNTGELFF
TRBJ1-1 | TRBV2 | CASSLTGGRGTEAFF
TRBJ2-3 | TRBV9 | CASSDGLYRDTQYF
TRBJ2-1 | TRBV11-2 | CASSPRQGYTSQSNEQFF
TRBJ1-5 | TRBV28 | CASSPLDRAYSNQPQHF
TRBJ2-7 | TRBV2 | CASRGQGAPGEQYF
TRBJ2-3 | TRBV20-1 | CSATGGTDTQYF
TRBJ2-3 | TRBV2 | CASTLFTDTQYF
TRBJ2-1 | TRBV30 | CAWSAGGINEQFF
TRBJ2-5 | TRBV29-1 | CSVGHQETQYF
TRBJ1-5 | TRBV6-1 | CASSGTGAEDQPQHF
TRBJ2-1 | TRBV28 | CASLSSGRAQNEQFF
TRBJ1-2 | TRBV20-1 | CSATPGSYGYTF
TRBJ1-5 | TRBV19 | CASSILGTYQPQHF
TRBJ1-4 | TRBV6-6 | CASSYSYRDNEKLFF
TRBJ2-1 | TRBV12-5 | CASGANRDNEQFF
TRBJ2-7 | TRBV6-1 | CASRESGTGSYEQYF
TRBJ2-1 | TRBV3-1 | CASSQGLAGAYNEQFF
TRBJ2-7 | TRBV3-1 | CASSHAREQYF
TRBJ2-7 | TRBV20-1 | CSGALLTPYEQYF
TRBJ2-2 | TRBV28 | CASSSNRDSHGELFF
TRBJ1-2 | TRBV6-1 | CASRPNTGAGYTF
TRBJ1-2 | TRBV6-5 | CASSYLTGTGDYLANYGYTF
TRBJ1-2 | TRBV10-3 | CAIREGQGYGYTF
TRBJ2-5 | TRBV11-3 | CASSPRTGGSETQYF
TRBJ2-3 | TRBV7-2 | CASSLGRADTQYF
TRBJ2-1 | TRBV7-9 | CASSSVSGTSGNEQFF
TRBJ2-3 | TRBV9 | CASSVDSDTQYF
TRBJ2-1 | TRBV2 | CASSGRGNEQFF
TRBJ1-2 | TRBV6-1 | CASRGDATNYGYTF
TRBJ1-5 | TRBV25-1 | CASSDGGSNQPQHF
TRBJ1-1 | TRBV18 | CASSPSGGPEAFF
TRBJ1-2 | TRBV18 | CASSPGGQNSYGYTF
TRBJ2-5 | TRBV10-3 | CAISESSIGGTETQYF
TRBJ2-4 | TRBV19 | CASVEKVSPNNIQYF
TRBJ2-1 | TRBV25-1 | CASSDIGFSPKEQFF
TRBJ1-2 | TRBV19 | CASSPDSPNSGYTF